One sample yielded the 14 T cell receptor beta chains listed below, sequenced in a study of CD8+ T cells in alopecia areata (dated by TCRdb to 2016 to 2019). The library was built by means of the immunoSEQ multiplex PCR assay. To provide template for TCR sequencing, every sample had RNA extracted and reverse transcribed into cDNA. TCRdb obtained this table from immuneACCESS and retained in-frame rearrangements with V and J assigned. These tables miss some clones; where compared with another copy, unresolved V genes account for less than half of the shortfall, and the remainder is unexplained. In all, the sample holds 150,000 to 200,000 clones, and about three fifths of those were seen once. The ten largest make up 0.85% to 1.3% of the sample. The sample's time point label is to be understood as: about 5 months on oral tofacitinib. Reading the label with the study, this specimen's treatment or condition is: oral pan-JAK inhibitor, 5-10 mg twice daily.

The specimen was CD4+ T cells sorted from blood, collected at week 24, from a patient treated with tofacitinib. The source of these receptors is a human donor with alopecia areata.

This clone has a single count. The chain links TRBV4-2 to TRBJ2-7; D gene uncertain. The CDR3 extends over 13 amino acids. Between the trimmed V and J ends, which lost 0 bases and 2 bases, there was a span of 5 bases. Germline V gives CDR1 LGHNA, CDR2 YNFKEQ. The CDR3 loop reads CASSQDRAYEQYF. The DNA of the CDR3 is TGTGCCAGCAGCCAAGATAGGGCCTACGAGCAGTACTTC.

Concerning this clone: In the same sample, other DNA sequences code for this CDR3. The chain couples TRBV29-1 to TRBJ2-7, with TRBD1 identical over 10 bases. The trim removed 6 bases at V and 2 bases at J, leaving 1 base unmatched. The CDR3 extends over 12 amino acids. Germline-derived CDR1 and CDR2 are SQVTM and ANQGSEA. DNA of the CDR3: TGCAGCGTCGGGACAGGGGCCTACGAGCAGTACTTC. Residues: CSVGTGAYEQYF.

The CDR3: CASSFGQGLYEQYF. CDR3 coding DNA: TGTGCCAGCAGCTTTGGGCAGGGTCTCTACGAGCAGTACTTC. The V gene is TRBV13, the J gene TRBJ2-7; TRBD1 is a possible D gene (5 bases). CDR3 length: 14 amino acids. The V gene's germline CDR1 is PRHDT and CDR2 FYEKMQ (reference sequence). Trimming removed 3 bases at V and 3 bases at J, with 12 bases between.

The chain couples TRBV7-2 to TRBJ1-1; D ambiguous. The CDR3 has 13 residues. Germline CDR1 and CDR2: SGHTA and FQGNSA. With 5 bases removed from V and 0 bases from J, the gap between germline ends came to 7 bases. CDR3 DNA: TGTGCCAGCAGCCCGTACGTGAACACTGAAGCTTTCTTT. Protein product: CASSPYVNTEAFF.

This clone has a handful of counts. The CDR3 coding sequence is TGTGCCAGCAGCTTAGATGCGGGTATCTACAATGAGCAGTTCTTC. Its protein product is CASSLDAGIYNEQFF. This chain joins TRBV7-2 and TRBJ2-1, with D perhaps TRBD2 (5 bases). The CDR3 spans 15 residues. From germline, CDR1 is SGHTA and CDR2 FQGNSA. V was pared by 1 base and J by 3 bases, with 10 bases between.

The CDR3 sequence: CASSLEVAVYNEQFF. CDR3 coding DNA: TGCGCCAGCAGCTTGGAAGTAGCGGTGTACAATGAGCAGTTCTTC. V and J are TRBV5-1 and TRBJ2-1; weak D call: TRBD2 (6 bases). Germline CDR1 reads SGHRS; CDR2 reads YFSETQ. The CDR3 consists of 15 residues. The ends were cut back, 0 bases at V and 4 bases at J, with 11 bases in the middle.

The chain couples TRBV25-1 to TRBJ2-2; no clear D gene. V lost 3 bases and J 3 bases, leaving 2 bases between the germline ends. CDR1 and CDR2 (germline): MGHDK, SYGVNS. The CDR3 covers 12 residues. DNA for the CDR3: TGTGCCAGCAGTGACTACACCGGGGAGCTGTTTTTT. Translating it yields CASSDYTGELFF.

This clone appeared a few times. The chain has TRBV29-1 and TRBJ2-1; D may be TRBD2 (5 bases). The V gene's germline CDR1 is SQVTM and CDR2 ANQGSEA. The V gene lost 4 bases and the J gene lost 7 bases, with 11 bases spanning the gap. There are 12 residues in the CDR3. CDR3 loop: CSVVGVGNEQFF. In nucleotides, the CDR3 is TGCAGCGTTGTCGGGGTCGGAAATGAGCAGTTCTTC.

The V and J genes are TRBV14 and TRBJ2-4; D is unresolved. CDR1 and CDR2 from the germline V gene are SGHDN and FVKESK. The CDR3 contains 16 residues. Between the trimmed V and J ends, which lost 0 bases and 7 bases, there was a span of 16 bases. The CDR3 region is CASSQDSGSWSNIQYF. CDR3 nucleotide sequence: TGTGCCAGCAGCCAAGATTCCGGCAGCTGGAGCAACATTCAGTACTTC.

This clone was found a few times. The chain recombines TRBV7-8 with TRBJ1-5, with a weak D call TRBD1 (6 bases). The V gene's germline CDR1 is SGHVS and CDR2 FQNEAQ. Trimming took 5 bases from V and 6 from J, leaving 26 bases between them. This CDR3 spans 18 amino acids. For the CDR3, the DNA is TGTGCCAGCAGCCTGATGGGGGGGGGCGCCTTTGTCGGTCAGCCCCAGCATTTT. As protein: CASSLMGGGAFVGQPQHF. The variable domain in full, with the rest retrieved from reference TRBV7-8 and TRBJ1-5, is GAGVSQSPRYKVAKRGQDVALRCDPISGHVSLFWYQQALGQGPEFLTYFQNEAQLDKSGLPSDRFFAERPEGSVSTLKIQRTQQEDSAVYLCASSLMGGGAFVGQPQHFGDGTRLSIL.

This clone showed up just once. This sequence joins TRBV29-1 and TRBJ2-1; D could derive from TRBD1 or TRBD2 (6 bases each). CDR3 length: 10 amino acids. The V gene's germline CDR1 is SQVTM and CDR2 ANQGSEA. Between the trimmed V and J ends, which lost 7 bases and 13 bases, there was a span of 14 bases. CDR3 coding DNA: TGCAGCGGGGGGGCAGCGGAACAGTTCTTC. As protein: CSGGAAEQFF.

The chain couples TRBV19 to TRBJ2-2; the match to TRBD2 covers 11 bases. This CDR3 contains 16 residues. Per germline, CDR1 LNHDA and CDR2 SQIVND (reference sequence). V lost 4 bases and J lost 7; bases outside the gene matches: 8. CDR3 sequence: CASSRIAGGPNGELFF. The CDR3 DNA follows: TGTGCCAGTAGTAGAATAGCGGGGGGGCCGAACGGGGAGCTGTTTTTT.

This sequence joins TRBV30 and TRBJ1-6; D remains unclear. This CDR3 has 14 residues. The V and J ends lost 1 base and 9 bases respectively, with 13 bases between them. CDR1 is GTSNPN and CDR2 is SVGIG in the germline V gene (reference sequence). CDR3 bases: TGTGCCTGGAGTGAAAAGGGAATCGCTTCACCCCTCCACTTT. It specifies CAWSEKGIASPLHF. Full variable domain (outside the CDR3, taken from reference TRBV30 and TRBJ1-6): SQTIHQWPATLVQPVGSPLSLECTVEGTSNPNLYWYRQAAGRGLQLLFYSVGIGQISSEVPQNLSASRPQDRQFILSSKKLLLSDSGFYLCAWSEKGIASPLHFGNGTRLTVT.

J is TRBJ2-5 and V is TRBV6-6; D uncertain. The germline V gene encodes CDR1 MNHNY and CDR2 SVGAGI (reference sequence). The CDR3 has 14 amino acids. V lost 6 bases and J 5 bases, leaving 16 bases between the germline ends. CDR3 loop: CASSTTRSGETQYF. The CDR3 coding sequence is TGTGCCAGCAGCACTACCAGATCCGGCGAGACCCAGTACTTC.